This entry lists 20 T cell receptor beta chains sequenced from one sample in a study of CDR3 diversity in severe acne. Each CDR3 protein gets one entry after TCRdb re-called the PCR reads with MiXCR. The profile shows roughly 79,000 distinct CDR3 sequences, less than 65% of them singletons. Sequences were obtained from blood. The receptors originated from a male donor with severe acne vulgaris.

This clonotype was counted only a few times. The rearrangement links TRBV5-1 to TRBJ2-1, with D possibly being TRBD2 (6 bases). V lost 0 bases, J lost 3 bases, and 10 bases lay in between. The germline gives CDR1 SGHRS, CDR2 YFSETQ. This CDR3 is 15 amino acids long. CDR3 in DNA: TGCGCCAGCAGCTTGGCCCCCGGGAGCTACAATGAGCAGTTCTTC. It is translated as CASSLAPGSYNEQFF.

This chain connects TRBV29-1 to TRBJ2-3; weak D call: TRBD1 (9 bases). The CDR3 sequence is 16 residues long. Germline values: CDR1 SQVTM, CDR2 ANQGSEA. Deletions cut 3 bases from V and 3 bases from J, with 19 bases between. CDR3 coding DNA: TGCAGCGTTGATGGGACTAGACAGGGGGAAACAGATACGCAGTATTTT. Encoded protein: CSVDGTRQGETDTQYF.

This chain uses TRBV24-1 with TRBJ2-5; TRBD2 matches 9 bases. Trimming removed 3 bases from V and 5 bases from J; junction bases left unmatched: 9. This CDR3 is built from 16 residues. The germline gives CDR1 KGHDR, CDR2 SFDVKD. The CDR3 DNA reads TGTGCCACCAGTGATAGTAGCGGGAGACTGGGGGAGACCCAGTACTTC. It translates to CATSDSSGRLGETQYF.

This sequence joins TRBV25-1 and TRBJ1-1; the D gene is possibly TRBD1 (5 bases). Trimming took off 5 bases at V and 10 bases at J, with 14 bases between the two ends. This CDR3 spans 12 amino acids. Germline CDR1 MGHDK, CDR2 SYGVNS. CDR3 residues: CASSLPDGGAFF. In nucleotides, the CDR3 is TGTGCCAGCAGTCTACCTGACGGGGGAGCTTTCTTT.

This chain uses TRBV24-1 with TRBJ1-4; 7 nucleotides match TRBD1. The germline V gene encodes CDR1 KGHDR and CDR2 SFDVKD. The CDR3 is 13 residues long. V was pared by 9 bases and J by 4 bases, with 4 bases of the junction left unmatched. The CDR3 region has the DNA TGTGCCACCTCCGGGACAGATAATGAAAAACTGTTTTTT. It yields the protein CATSGTDNEKLFF.

The table lists this clonotype with a few counts. A much larger clone lies a single base off, so this may be a read error. The CDR3 end shows no conserved phenylalanine or tryptophan, and so a read error is likely. The chain carries TRBV10-1 and TRBJ2-7, with a tentative D call TRBD2 (6 bases). CDR3 length equals 16 residues. CDR1 WNHNN and CDR2 SYGVQD come from the germline V gene (reference sequence). Between the trimmed V and J ends, which lost 0 bases and 2 bases, there was a span of 14 bases. The CDR3 protein is CASSESITGETYEQYL. The CDR3 region has the DNA TGCGCCAGCAGTGAGTCGATAACGGGAGAGACCTACGAGCAGTACCTC.

Only a few counts were recorded for this clonotype. The J gene is TRBJ2-5, the V gene TRBV6-2 or TRBV6-3, with TRBD1 identical over 8 bases. Germline assignment: CDR1 MNHEY and CDR2 SVGEGT. The CDR3 length is 17 residues. With V trimmed by 2 bases and J by 2 bases, 10 bases remained unmatched. CDR3 residues: CASSYHSGQGDQETQYF. CDR3 nucleotide sequence: TGTGCCAGCAGTTACCACAGTGGACAGGGAGATCAAGAGACCCAGTACTTC.

The rearrangement links TRBV28 to TRBJ1-2; 7 bases match TRBD1. Germline CDR1 MDHEN, CDR2 SYDVKM. The trim removed 5 bases at V and 4 bases at J, leaving 7 bases unmatched. The CDR3 has 14 amino acids. CDR3 region: CASSLEDRVYGYTF. In DNA form, the CDR3 reads TGTGCCAGCAGTCTCGAAGACAGGGTCTATGGCTACACCTTC.

The count of this clonotype is one. A much bigger clone sits one base away, suggesting this may be a read error. The chain joins TRBV7-9 to TRBJ2-1; no definite D call. CDR1 and CDR2 from the germline V gene are SEHNR and FQNEAQ (reference sequence). The CDR3 totals 16 residues. CDR3 sequence: CASSPYPASSYNGQFF. In DNA form, the CDR3 reads TGTGCCAGCAGCCCGTATCCCGCGAGCTCCTACAATGGGCAGTTCTTC. The entire variable domain, with the rest obtained from reference TRBV7-9 and TRBJ2-1, is as follows: DTGVSQNPRHKITKRGQNVTFRCDPISEHNRLYWYRQTLGQGPEFLTYFQNEAQLEKSRLLSDRFSAERPKGSFSTLEIQRTEQGDSAMYLCASSPYPASSYNGQFFGPGTRLTVL.

The chain carries TRBV7-8 and TRBJ2-3; D perhaps matches TRBD2 (7 bases). V was cut by 3 bases and J by 5 bases, with 12 bases left in between. Per germline, CDR1 SGHVS and CDR2 FQNEAQ. The CDR3 has 14 residues. This chain's CDR3 is CASSFTGRGDTQYF. The CDR3 DNA reads TGTGCCAGCAGCTTTACAGGGAGGGGAGATACGCAGTATTTT.

In its sample, this clonotype ranks as medium-sized. The genes are TRBV24-1 and TRBJ1-5, with TRBD1 as a possible D gene (6 bases). This CDR3 contains 17 residues. Germline lookup yields CDR1 KGHDR and CDR2 SFDVKD. V gave up 5 bases and J gave up 4 bases, with 20 bases separating them. CDR3 DNA: TGTGCCACCAGTGCCCCGGGACCGGACAGTCCTAATCAGCCCCAGCATTTT. It is translated as CATSAPGPDSPNQPQHF.

The J gene is TRBJ1-2, the V gene TRBV29-1, with a possible D match to TRBD1 (6 bases). CDR1 SQVTM and CDR2 ANQGSEA come from the germline V gene. The CDR3 loop spans 11 amino acids. The ends were cut back, 7 bases at V and 7 bases at J, with 13 bases in the middle. In nucleotides, the CDR3 is TGCAGCGCCTTACAGGGAACTGGCTACACCTTC. Translating it yields CSALQGTGYTF.

This clonotype was counted many times. The V and J genes are TRBV12-3 or TRBV12-4 and TRBJ1-5; D perhaps matches TRBD1 (6 bases). The CDR3 has 16 amino acids. The V end lost 5 bases, the J end lost 9 bases, and 23 bases lay between the germline ends. CDR3 coding DNA: TGTGCCAGCAGTGTAATCGAATGGGGGCTCATGGCGCCCCAGCATTTT. Encoded protein: CASSVIEWGLMAPQHF.

This clonotype occurred many times. The rearrangement joins TRBV28 to TRBJ2-7, with 7 bases fitting TRBD1. The CDR3 covers 14 residues. J was trimmed by 3 bases and V by 6 bases; bases with no gene match: 8. Germline lookup yields CDR1 MDHEN and CDR2 SYDVKM. Here the CDR3 DNA reads TGTGCCAGCAGCTCGGGACAGACTTACTACGAGCAGTACTTC. Translation gives CASSSGQTYYEQYF. The full variable domain, with the rest looked up from reference TRBV28 and TRBJ2-7, is DVKVTQSSRYLVKRTGEKVFLECVQDMDHENMFWYRQDPGLGLRLIYFSYDVKMKEKGDIPEGYSVSREKKERFSLILESASTNQTSMYLCASSSGQTYYEQYFGPGTRLTVT.

This clonotype was detected many times. The chain couples TRBV5-1 to TRBJ2-5, with 8 positions matching TRBD2. With 4 bases clipped from V and 5 bases from J, the junction kept 13 bases outside the gene matches. Germline V gives CDR1 SGHRS, CDR2 YFSETQ. The CDR3 is 16 amino acids. The CDR3, as DNA: TGCGCCAGCAGCGCCCGGACTAGCTCAGCTCCCGAGACCCAGTACTTC. As protein: CASSARTSSAPETQYF.

This clonotype was counted at least ten times. In nucleotides, the CDR3 is TGTGCCAGCAGTTACTCGGAGGGGCTGGAGACCCAGTACTTC. Its translation is CASSYSEGLETQYF. The chain joins TRBV6-5 to TRBJ2-5; D might be TRBD2 (6 bases). This CDR3 has 14 residues. Germline lookup yields CDR1 MNHEY and CDR2 SVGAGI. Trimming cost V 0 bases and J 5 bases, with 10 bases left between them.

V is TRBV20-1 and J is TRBJ2-3; tentative D call: TRBD2 (6 bases). Trimming left V 6 bases short and J 0 bases short, with 19 bases between. Looked up from germline, CDR1 is DFQATT and CDR2 is SNEGSKA (reference sequence). This CDR3 contains 16 residues. CDR3 in amino acids: CSATATGVPSTDTQYF. The CDR3 DNA sequence: TGCAGTGCCACGGCAACGGGAGTGCCTAGCACAGATACGCAGTATTTT.

The V and J genes are TRBV24-1 and TRBJ2-7; 12 bases align to TRBD1. CDR1 KGHDR and CDR2 SFDVKD come from the germline V gene. This CDR3 comprises 12 residues. This CDR3 is CAAGTGGTEQYF. The CDR3 region has the DNA TGTGCGGCCGGGACAGGGGGCACGGAGCAGTACTTC.

This chain uses TRBV24-1 with TRBJ2-7; 8 bases are shared with TRBD1. Trimming at V came to 2 bases and at J to 2 bases, leaving 4 bases not matched to a gene. Germline V gives CDR1 KGHDR, CDR2 SFDVKD. This CDR3 region has 15 residues. CDR3 amino acids: CATSDSGQAAYEQYF. For the CDR3, the DNA is TGTGCCACCAGTGATTCGGGACAGGCCGCCTACGAGCAGTACTTC.

The rearrangement joins TRBV5-4 to TRBJ1-3; D is uncertain. V lost 3 bases and J lost 2, with 15 bases in between. Germline V CDR1 and CDR2: SGHNT, YYREEE (reference sequence). The CDR3 spans 16 residues. The CDR3 coding sequence is TGTGCCAGCAGCTCCCCAGACACTTACGCTGGAAACACCATATATTTT. Protein product: CASSSPDTYAGNTIYF.